The 9 T cell receptor beta chains reported below all come from one sample, sequenced in a study of OX40 agonist ivuxolimab in advanced cancers. Some clones are missing from TCRdb's copy, which holds only in-frame ones; the method was immunoSEQ multiplex PCR. The sample has some 80,000 clones, around 85% seen once; the top ten hold roughly 1.9%. This specimen consisted of CD4+ or CD8+ T cells sorted from blood, obtained in a trial of the OX40 agonist ivuxolimab. The receptors derive from an adult with an advanced solid tumor such as melanoma, head and neck, liver or kidney cancer.

This sequence joins TRBV2 and TRBJ2-2; tentative D call: TRBD2 (5 bases). V lost 6 bases and J lost 4, with 12 bases in between. The CDR3 is 14 residues long. The germline CDR1 and CDR2 sequences are SNHLY and FYNNEI. Written as DNA, the CDR3 is TGTGCCAGCAGGGAGACTACTAGCACCGGGGAGCTGTTTTTT. Translated, it gives CASRETTSTGELFF.

The chain's CDR3 is CASLGGGSMNTEAFF. The CDR3 DNA sequence: TGTGCCAGCCTGGGGGGGGGATCAATGAACACTGAAGCTTTCTTT. The chain couples TRBV28 to TRBJ1-1, with a tentative D call TRBD1 (5 bases). In germline, CDR1 is MDHEN, CDR2 SYDVKM. The CDR3 runs 15 residues. Trimming removed 8 bases from V and 0 bases from J, with 16 bases in between.

This chain links TRBV18 with TRBJ2-2, with D perhaps matching TRBD1 or TRBD2 (5 bases each). CDR3 length: 15 amino acids. Germline V gene data show CDR1 as KGHSH and CDR2 as LQKENI. V was shortened by 1 base and J by 4 bases, with 10 bases between the two germline ends. CDR3 loop: CASSPQGTSTGELFF. As DNA, the CDR3 is TGTGCCAGCTCACCACAGGGGACGAGCACCGGGGAGCTGTTTTTT.

The chain couples TRBV10-1 to TRBJ2-6, with 8 bases that match TRBD1. Germline V gene sequence: CDR1 WNHNN, CDR2 SYGVQD (reference sequence). The CDR3 is 17 residues long. V lost 2 bases to trimming and J lost 0 bases; unmatched junction nucleotides: 3. The CDR3 sequence is CASSEGQGFSGANVLTF. For the CDR3, the DNA is TGCGCCAGCAGTGAGGGACAGGGTTTCTCTGGGGCCAACGTCCTGACTTTC.

The chain joins TRBV9 to TRBJ1-1; D is unclear. Germline V gives CDR1 SGDLS, CDR2 YYNGEE. The CDR3 extends over 13 amino acids. The V and J ends lost 3 bases and 1 base respectively, with 7 bases between them. The CDR3 nucleotides read TGTGCCAGCAGCGATCGGACGAACACTGAAGCTTTCTTT. This sequence encodes CASSDRTNTEAFF. The entire variable domain, with the rest obtained from reference TRBV9 and TRBJ1-1, is as follows: DSGVTQTPKHLITATGQRVTLRCSPRSGDLSVYWYQQSLDQGLQFLIQYYNGEERAKGNILERFSAQQFPDLHSELNLSSLELGDSALYFCASSDRTNTEAFFGQGTRLTVV.

The chain is built from TRBV6-4 and TRBJ2-6; TRBD1 matches at 7 bases. This CDR3 is built from 18 residues. Germline values: CDR1 MRHNA, CDR2 SNTAGT. V was clipped by 6 bases and J by 6 bases; unmatched bases: 17. CDR3 residues: CASSPGDRGTFVANVLTF. CDR3 bases: TGTGCCAGCAGCCCCGGGGACAGAGGGACATTTGTGGCCAACGTCCTGACTTTC.

This clone has a single count. The chain uses TRBV18 and TRBJ1-3, with D possibly being TRBD1 (5 bases). Deletions cut 5 bases from V and 0 bases from J, with 14 bases between. The CDR3 sequence is 16 residues long. Per the germline V gene, CDR1 is KGHSH and CDR2 is LQKENI. In DNA form, the CDR3 reads TGTGCCAGCTCATCCAAGGGACGGTTCTCTGGAAACACCATATATTTT. Residues: CASSSKGRFSGNTIYF.

V is TRBV5-1 and J is TRBJ2-2, with D possibly matching TRBD2 (5 bases). The germline V gene has CDR1 SGHRS and CDR2 YFSETQ. V gave up 5 bases and J gave up 0 bases, with 11 bases separating them. The CDR3 totals 15 residues. The CDR3 DNA reads TGCGCCAGCAGTCCCGGGGTGACGAACACCGGGGAGCTGTTTTTT. Its translation: CASSPGVTNTGELFF.

This clone has just a few counts. The rearrangement links TRBV6-5 to TRBJ1-2; a possible D gene is TRBD1 (6 bases). The CDR3 consists of 14 residues. Germline V gene sequence: CDR1 MNHEY, CDR2 SVGAGI. Between the trimmed V and J ends, which lost 7 bases and 2 bases, there was a span of 14 bases. CDR3 DNA: TGTGCCAGCATTTCCAGGGGTTGGAACTATGGCTACACCTTC. It codes for CASISRGWNYGYTF.